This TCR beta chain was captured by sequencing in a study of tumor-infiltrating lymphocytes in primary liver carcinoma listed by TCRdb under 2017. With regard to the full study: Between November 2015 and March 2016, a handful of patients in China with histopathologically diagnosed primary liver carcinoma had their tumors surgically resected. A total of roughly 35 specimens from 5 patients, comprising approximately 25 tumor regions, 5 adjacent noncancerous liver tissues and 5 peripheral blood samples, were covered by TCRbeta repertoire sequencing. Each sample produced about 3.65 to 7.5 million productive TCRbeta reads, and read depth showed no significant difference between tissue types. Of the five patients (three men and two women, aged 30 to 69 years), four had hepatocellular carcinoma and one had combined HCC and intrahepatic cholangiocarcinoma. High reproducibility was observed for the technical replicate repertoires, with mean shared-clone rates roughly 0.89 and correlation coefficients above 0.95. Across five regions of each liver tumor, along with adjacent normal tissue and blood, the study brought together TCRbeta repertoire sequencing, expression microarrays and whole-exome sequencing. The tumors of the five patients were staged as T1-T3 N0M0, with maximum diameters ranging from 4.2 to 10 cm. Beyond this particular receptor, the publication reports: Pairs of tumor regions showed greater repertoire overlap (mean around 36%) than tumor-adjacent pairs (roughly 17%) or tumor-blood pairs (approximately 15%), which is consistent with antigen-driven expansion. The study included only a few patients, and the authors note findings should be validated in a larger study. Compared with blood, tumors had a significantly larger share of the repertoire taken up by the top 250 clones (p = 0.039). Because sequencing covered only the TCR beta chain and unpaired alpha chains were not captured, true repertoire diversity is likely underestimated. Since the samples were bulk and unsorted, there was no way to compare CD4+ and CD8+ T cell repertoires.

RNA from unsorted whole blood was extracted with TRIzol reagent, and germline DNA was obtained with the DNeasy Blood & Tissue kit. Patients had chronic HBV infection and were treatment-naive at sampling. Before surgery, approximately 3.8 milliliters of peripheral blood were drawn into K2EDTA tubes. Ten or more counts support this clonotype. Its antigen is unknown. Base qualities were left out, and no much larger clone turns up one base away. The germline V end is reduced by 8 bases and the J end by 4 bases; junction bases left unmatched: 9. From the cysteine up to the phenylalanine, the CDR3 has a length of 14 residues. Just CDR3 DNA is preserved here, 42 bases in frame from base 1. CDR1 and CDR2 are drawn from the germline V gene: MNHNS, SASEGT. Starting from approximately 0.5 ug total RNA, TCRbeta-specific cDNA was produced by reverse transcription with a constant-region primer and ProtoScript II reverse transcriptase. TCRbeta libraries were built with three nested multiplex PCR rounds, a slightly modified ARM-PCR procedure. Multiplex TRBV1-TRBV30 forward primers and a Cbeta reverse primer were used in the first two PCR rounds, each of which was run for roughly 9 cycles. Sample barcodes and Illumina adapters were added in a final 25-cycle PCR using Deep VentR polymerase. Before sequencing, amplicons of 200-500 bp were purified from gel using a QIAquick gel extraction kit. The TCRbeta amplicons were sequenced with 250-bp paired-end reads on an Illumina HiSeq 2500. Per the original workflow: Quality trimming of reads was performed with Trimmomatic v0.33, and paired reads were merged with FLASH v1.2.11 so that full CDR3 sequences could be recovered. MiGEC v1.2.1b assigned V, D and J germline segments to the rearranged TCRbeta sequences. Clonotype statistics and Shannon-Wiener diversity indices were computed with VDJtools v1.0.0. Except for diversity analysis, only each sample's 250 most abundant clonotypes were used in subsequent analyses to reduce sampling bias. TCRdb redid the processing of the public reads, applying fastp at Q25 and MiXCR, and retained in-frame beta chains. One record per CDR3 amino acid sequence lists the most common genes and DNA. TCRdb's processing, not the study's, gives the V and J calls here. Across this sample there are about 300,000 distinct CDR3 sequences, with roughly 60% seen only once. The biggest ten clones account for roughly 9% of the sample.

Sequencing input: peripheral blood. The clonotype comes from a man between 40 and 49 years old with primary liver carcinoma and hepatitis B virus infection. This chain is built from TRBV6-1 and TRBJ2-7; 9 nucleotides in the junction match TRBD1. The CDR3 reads CASGGQGLQYEQYF. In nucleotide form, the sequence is TGTGCCAGCGGGGGACAGGGACTTCAGTACGAGCAGTACTTC.